The subject of this entry is one T cell receptor beta chain. TCRdb keeps only in-frame clones here, not all; method: immunoSEQ multiplex PCR. The sample holds over 85,000 clones, about 95% seen once. There are 13 residues in the CDR3. Trimming stripped 1 base from V and 8 bases from J, with 9 bases between. Germline loops: CDR1 SGHTA, CDR2 FQGNSA. This entry comes from a study of technical replicates of blood from a handful of donors. This TCR came from a human donor in good health. Sequenced sample: T cells isolated from PBMCs. This sequence joins TRBV7-2 and TRBJ2-1, with unresolved D. The CDR3, as DNA: TGTGCCAGCAGCTTAGGCCAGATCTATGAGCAGTTCTTC. Its protein is CASSLGQIYEQFF.